The 10 T cell receptor beta chains reported below all come from one sample, sequenced in a study of glioma-infiltrating T cells after dendritic cell vaccination. Sample time point: after dendritic cell vaccination, including at tumor progression/relapse. Monocyte-derived dendritic cells, cultured less than 8 days with IL-4 and GM-CSF, were pulsed with autologous tumor lysate. Generated by immunoSEQ multiplex PCR, the TCRdb table keeps only in-frame clones and is missing some. Of 2,000 to 2,500 clones listed, around 76% were seen once; the top ten hold about 12%. The sequences come from tumor tissue, collected after dendritic cell vaccination. Every receptor here comes from a human donor with glioblastoma.

The chain uses TRBV4-2 and TRBJ2-3; TRBD2 matches 8 bases. V shed 4 bases and J 2 bases; nucleotides not matched to a gene: 11. CDR3 length: 17 amino acids. From germline, CDR1 is LGHNA and CDR2 YNFKEQ. CDR3 region: CASSPSWGGRTTDTQYF. Written as DNA, the CDR3 is TGTGCCAGCAGCCCCAGTTGGGGCGGGAGGACCACAGATACGCAGTATTTT.

This rearrangement joins TRBV19 to TRBJ1-1; no firm D call. Germline V lookup: CDR1 LNHDA, CDR2 SQIVND (reference sequence). The CDR3 sequence is 14 residues long. V lost 6 bases to trimming and J lost 3 bases, with 14 bases between them. This CDR3 reads CASRLGVGYTEAFF. CDR3 in DNA: TGTGCCAGTAGGCTCGGGGTAGGGTACACTGAAGCTTTCTTT.

The rearrangement links TRBV4-1 to TRBJ2-1; 9 nucleotides align to TRBD1. Trimming took 3 bases from V and 9 from J; bases not matched to a gene: 6. The CDR3 is 14 amino acids. Germline lookup yields CDR1 MGHRA and CDR2 YSYEKL. The DNA for the CDR3 is TGCGCCAGCAGCCAGGGACAGGGAAGGGGTGAGCAGTTCTTC. Its translation is CASSQGQGRGEQFF.

This rearrangement joins TRBV11-2 to TRBJ1-1; 8 positions agree with TRBD1. CDR3 length: 15 amino acids. J gave up 0 bases and V 5 bases, and 5 bases lay outside the gene matches. CDR1 and CDR2 from the germline V gene are SGHAT and FQNNGV. Here the CDR3 reads CASSQRTGMNTEAFF. CDR3 DNA sequence: TGTGCCAGCAGCCAGAGGACAGGGATGAACACTGAAGCTTTCTTT. The full variable domain, in which reference TRBV11-2 and TRBJ1-1 provide the parts outside the CDR3, is EAGVAQSPRYKIIEKRQSVAFWCNPISGHATLYWYQQILGQGPKLLIQFQNNGVVDDSQLPKDRFSAERLKGVDSTLKIQPAKLEDSAVYLCASSQRTGMNTEAFFGQGTRLTVV.

V is TRBV14 and J is TRBJ2-5, with D possibly being TRBD2 (6 bases). Deletions cut 0 bases from V and 7 bases from J, with 15 bases between. This CDR3 contains 15 residues. Germline CDR1 reads SGHDN; CDR2 reads FVKESK. DNA of the CDR3: TGTGCCAGCAGCCAAGATTGGAGGGATGGGTGGACCCAGTACTTC. Translated, it gives CASSQDWRDGWTQYF.

The chain employs TRBV6-1 and TRBJ2-4, with D hard to call. The V gene lost 6 bases and the J gene lost 0 bases, with 12 bases spanning the gap. Germline V lookup: CDR1 MNHNS, CDR2 SASEGT. The CDR3 has 15 amino acids. This CDR3 reads CASRARRLAKNIQYF. CDR3 DNA: TGTGCCAGCAGGGCTAGACGATTAGCCAAAAACATTCAGTACTTC.

The chain recombines TRBV7-9 with TRBJ2-1; possible D gene TRBD2, 6 bases. CDR3 length equals 17 residues. V lost 5 bases, J lost 7 bases, and 24 bases lay in between. Germline CDR1 SEHNR, CDR2 FQNEAQ (reference sequence). CDR3 nucleotide sequence: TGTGCCAGCAGCCCGGAGGGGTCCGGGCCTGATGAGAATGAGCAGTTCTTC. Its protein is CASSPEGSGPDENEQFF. Using reference TRBV7-9 and TRBJ2-1 for the parts outside the CDR3, the full variable domain is DTGVSQNPRHKITKRGQNVTFRCDPISEHNRLYWYRQTLGQGPEFLTYFQNEAQLEKSRLLSDRFSAERPKGSFSTLEIQRTEQGDSAMYLCASSPEGSGPDENEQFFGPGTRLTVL.

The CDR3, as DNA: TGTGCCAGCACGGGACAGGGGGCCTCTGGGGCCAACGTCCTGACTTTC. It specifies CASTGQGASGANVLTF. J is TRBJ2-6 and V is TRBV6-6, with 12 positions matching TRBD1. In germline, CDR1 is MNHNY, CDR2 SVGAGI (reference sequence). The ends lost 7 bases at V and 0 bases at J; junction bases unmatched: 1. The CDR3 totals 16 residues.

The gene calls are TRBV2 and TRBJ2-1, with 12 nucleotides matching TRBD2. With V trimmed by 8 bases and J by 3 bases, 5 bases remained unmatched. Per germline, CDR1 SNHLY and CDR2 FYNNEI. This CDR3 contains 15 residues. In DNA form, the CDR3 reads TGTGCCAGCTCTCAGGGACTAGCGGGCTACAATGAGCAGTTCTTC. As protein: CASSQGLAGYNEQFF.

The V and J genes are TRBV27 and TRBJ1-2, with a possible D match to TRBD1 (5 bases). Trimming removed 7 bases from V and 3 bases from J, with 21 bases in between. Germline V gene data show CDR1 as MNHEY and CDR2 as SMNVEV (reference sequence). This CDR3 has 16 amino acids. CDR3 bases: TGTGCCAGCAAGACGATCCTGGGGCAGCCCGACTATGGCTACACCTTC. Its translation: CASKTILGQPDYGYTF.